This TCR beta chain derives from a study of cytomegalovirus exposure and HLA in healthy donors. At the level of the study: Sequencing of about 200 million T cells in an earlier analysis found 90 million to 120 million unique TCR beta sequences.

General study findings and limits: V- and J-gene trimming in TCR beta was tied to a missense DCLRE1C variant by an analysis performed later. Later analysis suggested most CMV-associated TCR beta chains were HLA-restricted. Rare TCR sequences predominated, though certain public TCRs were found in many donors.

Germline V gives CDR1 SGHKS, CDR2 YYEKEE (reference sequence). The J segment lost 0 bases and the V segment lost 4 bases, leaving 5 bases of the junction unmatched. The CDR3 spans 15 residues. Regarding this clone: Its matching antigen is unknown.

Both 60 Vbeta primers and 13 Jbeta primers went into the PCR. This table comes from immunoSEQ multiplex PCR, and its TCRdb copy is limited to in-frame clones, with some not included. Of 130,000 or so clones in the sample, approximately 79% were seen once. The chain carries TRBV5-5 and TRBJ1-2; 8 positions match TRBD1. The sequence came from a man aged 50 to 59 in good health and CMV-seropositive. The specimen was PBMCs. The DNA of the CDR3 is TGTGCCAGCAGCCCCCGGGACAGGACTAACTATGGCTACACCTTC. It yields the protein CASSPRDRTNYGYTF.